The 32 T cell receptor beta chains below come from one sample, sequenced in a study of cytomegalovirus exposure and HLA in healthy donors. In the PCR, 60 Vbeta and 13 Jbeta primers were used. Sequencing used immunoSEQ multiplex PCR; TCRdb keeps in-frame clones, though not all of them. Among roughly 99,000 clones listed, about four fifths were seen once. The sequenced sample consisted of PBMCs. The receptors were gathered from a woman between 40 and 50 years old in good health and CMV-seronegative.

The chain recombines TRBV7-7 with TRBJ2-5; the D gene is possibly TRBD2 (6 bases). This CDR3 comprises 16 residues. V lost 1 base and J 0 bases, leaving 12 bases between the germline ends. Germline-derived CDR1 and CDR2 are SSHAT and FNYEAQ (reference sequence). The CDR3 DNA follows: TGTGCCAGCAGCTTAGGTCGGGCGGGGAACCAAGAGACCCAGTACTTC. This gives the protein CASSLGRAGNQETQYF.

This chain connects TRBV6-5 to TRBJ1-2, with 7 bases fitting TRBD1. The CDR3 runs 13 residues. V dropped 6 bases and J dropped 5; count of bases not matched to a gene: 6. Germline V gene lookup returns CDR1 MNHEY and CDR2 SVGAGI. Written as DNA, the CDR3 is TGTGCCAGCAGGCGGGACAGACGATATGGCTACACCTTC. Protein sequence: CASRRDRRYGYTF.

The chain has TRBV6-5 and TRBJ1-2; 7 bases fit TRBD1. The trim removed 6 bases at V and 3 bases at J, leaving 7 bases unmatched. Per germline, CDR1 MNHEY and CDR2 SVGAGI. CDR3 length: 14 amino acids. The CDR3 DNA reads TGTGCCAGCAGGGTAGGACAGGCTTACTATGGCTACACCTTC. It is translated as CASRVGQAYYGYTF.

DNA of the CDR3: TGTGCCATCAGTGAGTTGGGGGGAGCTAACTATGGCTACACCTTC. Encoded protein: CAISELGGANYGYTF. V and J are TRBV10-3 and TRBJ1-2; TRBD1 is a possible D gene (5 bases). The CDR3 is 15 residues long. Germline V gene sequence: CDR1 ENHRY, CDR2 SYGVKD. Trimming pared 1 base from V and 0 bases from J, leaving 9 bases between.

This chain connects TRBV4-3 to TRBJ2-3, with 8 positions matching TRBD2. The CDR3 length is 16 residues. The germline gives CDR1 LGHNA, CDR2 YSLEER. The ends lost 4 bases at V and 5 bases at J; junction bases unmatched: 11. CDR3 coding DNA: TGCGCCAGCAGCCGCTCACAGATGAGCGGGGGAGATACGCAGTATTTT. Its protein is CASSRSQMSGGDTQYF.

The CDR3 is CASSERRPGTVFSTDTQYF. In nucleotides, the CDR3 is TGTGCCAGCAGCGAAAGGCGACCCGGGACAGTGTTTTCCACAGATACGCAGTATTTT. V and J are TRBV9 and TRBJ2-3; 7 bases map to TRBD1. Germline V gene data show CDR1 as SGDLS and CDR2 as YYNGEE. V shed 3 bases, J shed 2 bases, and the junction held 18 bases outside the gene matches. The CDR3 length is 19 residues. Filled out from reference TRBV9 and TRBJ2-3, the complete variable domain reads DSGVTQTPKHLITATGQRVTLRCSPRSGDLSVYWYQQSLDQGLQFLIQYYNGEERAKGNILERFSAQQFPDLHSELNLSSLELGDSALYFCASSERRPGTVFSTDTQYFGPGTRLTVL.

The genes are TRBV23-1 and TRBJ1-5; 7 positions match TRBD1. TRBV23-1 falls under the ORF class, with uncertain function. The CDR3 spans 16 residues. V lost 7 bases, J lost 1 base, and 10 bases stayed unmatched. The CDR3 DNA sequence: TGCGCCAGCACCCCGACAGGGCGGAGGAGCAATCAGCCCCAGCATTTT. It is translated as CASTPTGRRSNQPQHF.

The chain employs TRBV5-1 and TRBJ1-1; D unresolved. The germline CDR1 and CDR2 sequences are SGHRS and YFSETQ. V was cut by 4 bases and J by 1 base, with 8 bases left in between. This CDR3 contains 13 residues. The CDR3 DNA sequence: TGCGCCAGCAGCCGTACACCGAACACTGAAGCTTTCTTT. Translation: CASSRTPNTEAFF.

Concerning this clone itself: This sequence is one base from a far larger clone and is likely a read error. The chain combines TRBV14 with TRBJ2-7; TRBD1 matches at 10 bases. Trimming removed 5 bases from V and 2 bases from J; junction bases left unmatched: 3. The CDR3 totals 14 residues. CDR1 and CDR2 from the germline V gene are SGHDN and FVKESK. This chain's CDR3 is CASSSGTGAYEQYF. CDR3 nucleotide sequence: TGTGCCAGCAGCTCCGGGACAGGGGCCTACGAGCAGTACTTC. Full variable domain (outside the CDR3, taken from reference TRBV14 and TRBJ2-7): EAGVTQFPSHSVIEKGQTVTLRCDPISGHDNLYWYRRVMGKEIKFLLHFVKESKQDESGMPNNRFLAERTGGTYSTLKVQPAELEDSGVYFCASSSGTGAYEQYFGPGTRLTVT.

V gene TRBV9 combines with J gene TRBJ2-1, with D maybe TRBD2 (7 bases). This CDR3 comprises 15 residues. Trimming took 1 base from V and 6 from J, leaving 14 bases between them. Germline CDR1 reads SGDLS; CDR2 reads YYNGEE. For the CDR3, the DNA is TGTGCCAGCAGCGTATGGGGCGGGGGCCCCAATGAGCAGTTCTTC. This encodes CASSVWGGGPNEQFF.

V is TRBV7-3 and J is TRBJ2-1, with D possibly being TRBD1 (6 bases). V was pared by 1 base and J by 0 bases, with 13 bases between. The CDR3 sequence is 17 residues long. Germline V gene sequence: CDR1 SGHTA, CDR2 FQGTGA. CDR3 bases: TGTGCCAGCAGCTTAAGTCCAGGACAGAGCTCCTACAATGAGCAGTTCTTC. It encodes CASSLSPGQSSYNEQFF.

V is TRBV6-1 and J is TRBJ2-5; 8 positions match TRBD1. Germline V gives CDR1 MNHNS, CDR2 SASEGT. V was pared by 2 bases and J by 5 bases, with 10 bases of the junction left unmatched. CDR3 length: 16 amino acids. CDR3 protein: CASSEKWAGTGETQYF. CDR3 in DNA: TGTGCCAGCAGTGAAAAGTGGGCAGGGACAGGTGAGACCCAGTACTTC.

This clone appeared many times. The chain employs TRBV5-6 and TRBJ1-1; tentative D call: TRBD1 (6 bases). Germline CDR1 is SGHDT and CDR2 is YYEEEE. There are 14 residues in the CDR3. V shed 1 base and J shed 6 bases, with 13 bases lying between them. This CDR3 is CASSLPHQGSEAFF. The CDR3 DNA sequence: TGTGCCAGCAGCTTGCCTCATCAGGGGTCTGAAGCTTTCTTT.

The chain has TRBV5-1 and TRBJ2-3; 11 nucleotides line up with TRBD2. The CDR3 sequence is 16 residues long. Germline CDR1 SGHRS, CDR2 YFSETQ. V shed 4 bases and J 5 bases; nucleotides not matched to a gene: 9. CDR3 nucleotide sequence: TGCGCCAGCAGCCCTTTACTAGCGGGGGTTCTAGATACGCAGTATTTT. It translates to CASSPLLAGVLDTQYF. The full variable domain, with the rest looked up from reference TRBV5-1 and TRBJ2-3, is KAGVTQTPRYLIKTRGQQVTLSCSPISGHRSVSWYQQTPGQGLQFLFEYFSETQRNKGNFPGRFSGRQFSNSRSEMNVSTLELGDSALYLCASSPLLAGVLDTQYFGPGTRLTVL.

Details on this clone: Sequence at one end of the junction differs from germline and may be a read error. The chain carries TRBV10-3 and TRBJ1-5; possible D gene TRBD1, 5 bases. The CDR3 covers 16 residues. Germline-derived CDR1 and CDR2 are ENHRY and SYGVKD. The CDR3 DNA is TGTGCCATCAGTGAGTCGGGGCATAGAGGCAATCAGCCCCAGAATTTT. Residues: CAISESGHRGNQPQNF.

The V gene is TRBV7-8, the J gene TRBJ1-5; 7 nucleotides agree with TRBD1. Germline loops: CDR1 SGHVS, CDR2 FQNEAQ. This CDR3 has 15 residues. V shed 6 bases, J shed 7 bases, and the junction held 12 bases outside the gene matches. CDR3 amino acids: CASSPTGDAGQPQHF. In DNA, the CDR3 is TGTGCCAGCAGTCCTACAGGGGATGCGGGGCAGCCCCAGCATTTT.

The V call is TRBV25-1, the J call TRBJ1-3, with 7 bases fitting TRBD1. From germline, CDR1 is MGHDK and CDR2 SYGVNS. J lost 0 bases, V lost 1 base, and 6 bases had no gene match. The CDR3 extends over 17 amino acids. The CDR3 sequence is CASSELGQLYSGNTIYF. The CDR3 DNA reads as TGTGCCAGCAGTGAATTGGGACAGCTCTACTCTGGAAACACCATATATTTT. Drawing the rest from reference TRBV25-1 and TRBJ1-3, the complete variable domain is EADIYQTPRYLVIGTGKKITLECSQTMGHDKMYWYQQDPGMELHLIHYSYGVNSTEKGDLSSESTVSRIRTEHFPLTLESARPSHTSQYLCASSELGQLYSGNTIYFGEGSWLTVV.

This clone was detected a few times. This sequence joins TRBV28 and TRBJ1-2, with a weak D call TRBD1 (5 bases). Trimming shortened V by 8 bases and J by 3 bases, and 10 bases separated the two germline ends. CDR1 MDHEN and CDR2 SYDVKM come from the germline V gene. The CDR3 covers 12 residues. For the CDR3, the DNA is TGTGCCAGCGCTGACAGTCACTATGGCTACACCTTC. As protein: CASADSHYGYTF.

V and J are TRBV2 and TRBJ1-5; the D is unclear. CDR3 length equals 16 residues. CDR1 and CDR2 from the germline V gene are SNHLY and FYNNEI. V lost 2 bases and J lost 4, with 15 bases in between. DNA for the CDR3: TGTGCCAGCAGTGAATCCTGGGGAGTACGGAATCAGCCCCAGCATTTT. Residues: CASSESWGVRNQPQHF.

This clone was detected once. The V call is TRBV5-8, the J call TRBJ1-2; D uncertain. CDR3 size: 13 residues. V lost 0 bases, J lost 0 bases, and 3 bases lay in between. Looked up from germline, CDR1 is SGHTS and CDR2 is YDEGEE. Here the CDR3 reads CASSLVANYGYTF. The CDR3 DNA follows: TGTGCCAGCAGCTTGGTAGCTAACTATGGCTACACCTTC.

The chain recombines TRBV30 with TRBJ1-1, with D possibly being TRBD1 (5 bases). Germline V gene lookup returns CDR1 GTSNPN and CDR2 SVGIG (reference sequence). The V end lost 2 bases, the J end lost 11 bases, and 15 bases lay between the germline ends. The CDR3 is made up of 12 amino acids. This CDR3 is CAWSQGKSEAFF. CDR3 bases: TGTGCCTGGAGTCAGGGCAAAAGTGAGGCTTTCTTT.

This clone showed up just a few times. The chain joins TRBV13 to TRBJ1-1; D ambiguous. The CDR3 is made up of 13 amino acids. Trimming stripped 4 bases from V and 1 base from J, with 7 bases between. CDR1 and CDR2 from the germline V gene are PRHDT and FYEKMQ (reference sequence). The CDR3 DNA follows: TGTGCCAGCAGCTGGCTGAAGAACACTGAAGCTTTCTTT. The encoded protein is CASSWLKNTEAFF. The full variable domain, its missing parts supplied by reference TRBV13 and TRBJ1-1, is AAGVIQSPRHLIKEKRETATLKCYPIPRHDTVYWYQQGPGQDPQFLISFYEKMQSDKGSIPDRFSAQQFSDYHSELNMSSLELGDSALYFCASSWLKNTEAFFGQGTRLTVV.

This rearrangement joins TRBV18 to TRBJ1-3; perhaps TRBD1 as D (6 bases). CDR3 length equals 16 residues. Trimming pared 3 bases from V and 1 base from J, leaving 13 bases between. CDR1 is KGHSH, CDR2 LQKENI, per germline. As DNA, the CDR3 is TGTGCCAGCTCACCGTCGGACCAGGGGTCTGGAAACACCATATATTTT. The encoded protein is CASSPSDQGSGNTIYF.

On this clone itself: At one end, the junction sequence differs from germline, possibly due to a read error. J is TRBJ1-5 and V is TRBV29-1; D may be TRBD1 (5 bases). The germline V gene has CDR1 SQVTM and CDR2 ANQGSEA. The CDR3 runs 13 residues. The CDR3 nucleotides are TGCAGCCACGGGGGGGGTCCTGGTCAGCCCCAGAATTTT. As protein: CSHGGGPGQPQNF. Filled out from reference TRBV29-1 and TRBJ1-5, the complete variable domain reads SAVISQKPSRDICQRGTSLTIQCQVDSQVTMMFWYRQQPGQSLTLIATANQGSEATYESGFVIDKFPISRPNLTFSTLTVSNMSPEDSSIYLCSHGGGPGQPQNFGDGTRLSIL.

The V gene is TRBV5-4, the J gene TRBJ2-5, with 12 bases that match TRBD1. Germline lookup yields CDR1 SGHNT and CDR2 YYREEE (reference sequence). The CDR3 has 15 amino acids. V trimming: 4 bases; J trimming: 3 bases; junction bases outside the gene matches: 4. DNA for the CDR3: TGTGCCAGCAGCCCCGGGACAGGGGGCGAAGAGACCCAGTACTTC. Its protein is CASSPGTGGEETQYF.

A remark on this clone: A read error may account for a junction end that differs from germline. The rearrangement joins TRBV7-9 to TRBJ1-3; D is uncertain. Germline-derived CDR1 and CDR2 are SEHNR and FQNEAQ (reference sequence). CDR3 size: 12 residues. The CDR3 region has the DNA TGTTCCAGCAGCTTATCCGGGGACACCATATATTTT. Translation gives CSSSLSGDTIYF.

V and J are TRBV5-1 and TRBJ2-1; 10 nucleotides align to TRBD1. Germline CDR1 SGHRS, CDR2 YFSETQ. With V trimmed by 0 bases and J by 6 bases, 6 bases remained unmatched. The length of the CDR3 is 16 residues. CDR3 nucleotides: TGCGCCAGCAGCTTGGGAGGGACAGGGGTAGGCAATGAGCAGTTCTTC. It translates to CASSLGGTGVGNEQFF.

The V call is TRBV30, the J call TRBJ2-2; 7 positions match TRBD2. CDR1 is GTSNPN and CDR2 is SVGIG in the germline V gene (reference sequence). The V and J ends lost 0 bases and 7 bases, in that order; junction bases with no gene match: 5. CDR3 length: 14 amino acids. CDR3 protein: CAWSVGGKNGELFF. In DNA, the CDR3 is TGTGCCTGGAGTGTGGGAGGGAAGAACGGGGAGCTGTTTTTT. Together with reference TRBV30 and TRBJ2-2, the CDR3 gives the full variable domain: SQTIHQWPATLVQPVGSPLSLECTVEGTSNPNLYWYRQAAGRGLQLLFYSVGIGQISSEVPQNLSASRPQDRQFILSSKKLLLSDSGFYLCAWSVGGKNGELFFGEGSRLTVL.

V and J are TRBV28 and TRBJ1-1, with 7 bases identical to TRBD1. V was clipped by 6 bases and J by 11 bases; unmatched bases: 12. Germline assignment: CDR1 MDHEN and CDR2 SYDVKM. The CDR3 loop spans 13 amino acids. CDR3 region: CASRTAGGSGAFF. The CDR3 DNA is TGTGCCAGCAGGACTGCAGGGGGGTCAGGGGCTTTCTTT.

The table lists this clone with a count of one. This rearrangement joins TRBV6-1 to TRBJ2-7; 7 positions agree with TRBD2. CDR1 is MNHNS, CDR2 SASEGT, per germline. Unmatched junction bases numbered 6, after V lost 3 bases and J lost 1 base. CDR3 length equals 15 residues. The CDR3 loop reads CASSEPGEGSYEQYF. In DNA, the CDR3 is TGTGCCAGCAGTGAGCCGGGGGAGGGTTCCTACGAGCAGTACTTC.

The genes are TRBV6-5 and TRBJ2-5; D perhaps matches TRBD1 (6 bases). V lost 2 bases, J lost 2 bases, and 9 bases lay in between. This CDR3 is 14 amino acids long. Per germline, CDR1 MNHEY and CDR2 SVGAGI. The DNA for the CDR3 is TGTGCCAGCAGTTACCTAGACAGGCAAGAGACCCAGTACTTC. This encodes CASSYLDRQETQYF.

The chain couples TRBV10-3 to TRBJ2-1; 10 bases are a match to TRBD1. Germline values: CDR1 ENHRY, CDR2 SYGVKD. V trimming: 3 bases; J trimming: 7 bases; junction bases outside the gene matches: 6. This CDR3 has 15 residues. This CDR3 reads CAISERGTGVNEQFF. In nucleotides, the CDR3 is TGTGCCATCAGTGAAAGGGGGACAGGGGTGAATGAGCAGTTCTTC.